The 31 T cell receptor beta chains in this list originate from one sample, sequenced in a study of a mutant IDH1 vaccine in newly diagnosed glioma. For these receptors, no antigen is known. Time point described: week 23, last vaccination. Every single dose of the vaccine, 300 ug of mutant IDH1 20-mer peptide, came with topical imiquimod. The protocol was immunoSEQ multiplex PCR, while the TCRdb copy is restricted to in-frame clones and leaves out a portion. This table has tens of thousands of clones, 85% to 90% appearing once. Sample: PBMCs, taken from a glioma patient whose treatment included an IDH1 peptide vaccine. Receptor source: a woman aged 45 to 65 with glioma.

This clone showed up just once. V is TRBV5-1 and J is TRBJ2-3; D possibly corresponds to TRBD1 (8 bases). In germline, CDR1 is SGHRS, CDR2 YFSETQ. Trimming stripped 0 bases from V and 1 base from J, with 15 bases between. The CDR3 consists of 17 residues. DNA for the CDR3: TGCGCCAGCAGCTTGGCCGGGGGGACAGGACGCACAGATACGCAGTATTTT. Amino acid sequence: CASSLAGGTGRTDTQYF.

CDR3 sequence reads: CASSVVGLAGENEQFF. The CDR3 bases are TGTGCCAGCAGCGTAGTAGGGCTAGCGGGAGAAAATGAGCAGTTCTTC. The chain joins TRBV9 to TRBJ2-1, with 10 positions matching TRBD2. The CDR3 has 16 amino acids. V was clipped by 0 bases and J by 7 bases; unmatched bases: 7. Germline V gives CDR1 SGDLS, CDR2 YYNGEE.

The count of this clone is one. V gene TRBV5-1 combines with J gene TRBJ2-1; 8 nucleotides align to TRBD2. With 0 bases clipped from V and 5 bases from J, the junction kept 1 base outside the gene matches. Per the germline V gene, CDR1 is SGHRS and CDR2 is YFSETQ. This CDR3 spans 14 amino acids. CDR3 nucleotide sequence: TGCGCCAGCAGCTTGGAGACTAGCGACAATGAGCAGTTCTTC. Residues: CASSLETSDNEQFF.

This clone was detected only once. Other DNA sequences within the sample encode an identical CDR3. V is TRBV30 and J is TRBJ1-1; D unclear. The CDR3 is made up of 12 amino acids. V lost 3 bases and J lost 4, with 9 bases in between. CDR1 is GTSNPN, CDR2 SVGIG, per germline (reference sequence). CDR3: CAWSPMATEAFF. The CDR3 nucleotides are TGTGCCTGGAGCCCTATGGCCACTGAAGCTTTCTTT.

The chain joins TRBV5-8 to TRBJ1-5; D unresolved. Germline assignment: CDR1 SGHTS and CDR2 YDEGEE. Trimming cost V 2 bases and J 3 bases, with 6 bases left between them. The CDR3 has 13 residues. The CDR3 loop reads CASSLQSNQPQHF. As DNA, the CDR3 is TGTGCCAGCAGCTTACAGTCCAATCAGCCCCAGCATTTT.

The chain recombines TRBV29-1 with TRBJ2-1; 8 nucleotides align to TRBD2. V lost 4 bases to trimming and J lost 7 bases; unmatched junction nucleotides: 6. Per the germline V gene, CDR1 is SQVTM and CDR2 is ANQGSEA. This CDR3 has 13 residues. The CDR3 DNA reads TGCAGCGTTGGAGCGGGGGCCCTTAATGAGCAGTTCTTC. Its translation: CSVGAGALNEQFF.

The chain has TRBV27 and TRBJ2-7; D unclear. CDR1 is MNHEY, CDR2 SMNVEV, per germline (reference sequence). V lost 3 bases to trimming and J lost 0 bases, with 9 bases between them. There are 14 residues in the CDR3. The CDR3 loop is CASSLSQNSYEQYF. The CDR3, as DNA: TGTGCCAGCAGTTTGTCGCAGAACTCCTACGAGCAGTACTTC.

This clone showed up just a few times. The V and J genes are TRBV28 and TRBJ1-1; unclear D gene. The ends were cut back, 11 bases at V and 1 base at J, with 8 bases in the middle. The CDR3 loop spans 11 amino acids. In germline, CDR1 is MDHEN, CDR2 SYDVKM. CDR3 bases: TGTGCCTCGCGGTGGAACACTGAAGCTTTCTTT. This gives the protein CASRWNTEAFF.

This chain connects TRBV27 to TRBJ2-7, with D perhaps given as TRBD1 or TRBD2 (5 bases each). Trimming left V 0 bases short and J 0 bases short, with 12 bases between. CDR3 length equals 16 residues. The germline CDR1 and CDR2 sequences are MNHEY and SMNVEV (reference sequence). The CDR3 reads CASSLSRDPSSYEQYF. The CDR3 region has the DNA TGTGCCAGCAGTTTATCCCGGGACCCAAGCTCCTACGAGCAGTACTTC.

The chain employs TRBV5-6 and TRBJ1-1, with D possibly TRBD1 on 5 matching bases. CDR3 size: 17 residues. CDR1 is SGHDT and CDR2 is YYEEEE in the germline V gene. Trimming took 8 bases from V and 7 from J, leaving 30 bases between them. CDR3 loop: CASHHTLRDDRRGEAFF. The CDR3 DNA sequence: TGTGCCAGTCACCACACCCTCCGGGACGATCGACGAGGTGAAGCTTTCTTT.

This chain joins TRBV6-4 and TRBJ2-2; 9 bases are a match to TRBD2. The V gene's germline CDR1 is MRHNA and CDR2 SNTAGT. The length of the CDR3 is 16 residues. Unmatched junction bases numbered 8, after V lost 4 bases and J lost 5 bases. The CDR3: CASSGGAGGGTGELFF. The CDR3 bases are TGTGCCAGCAGTGGTGGAGCGGGAGGAGGTACCGGGGAGCTGTTTTTT.

The rearrangement joins TRBV19 to TRBJ2-7; D gene ambiguous. V lost 6 bases and J lost 2, with 17 bases in between. This CDR3 is 15 amino acids long. Germline values: CDR1 LNHDA, CDR2 SQIVND (reference sequence). CDR3 loop: CASSPNDQETYEQYF. The CDR3 DNA reads TGTGCCAGTAGCCCTAACGACCAAGAAACCTACGAGCAGTACTTC.

The chain joins TRBV10-2 to TRBJ2-7, with D unclear. V was shortened by 0 bases and J by 3 bases, with 6 bases between the two germline ends. CDR1 WSHSY and CDR2 SAAADI come from the germline V gene. The CDR3 has 13 residues. In DNA form, the CDR3 reads TGCGCCAGCAGTGAGTCCTCTGTCTACGAGCAGTACTTC. It codes for CASSESSVYEQYF.

This sequence joins TRBV11-2 and TRBJ2-3; D perhaps matches TRBD2 (6 bases). Germline V gene data show CDR1 as SGHAT and CDR2 as FQNNGV. This CDR3 has 17 amino acids. The ends were cut back, 0 bases at V and 2 bases at J, with 15 bases in the middle. CDR3 amino acids: CASSLERRVRVTDTQYF. The CDR3 nucleotides read TGTGCCAGCAGCTTAGAAAGGAGGGTGCGGGTCACAGATACGCAGTATTTT.

The rearrangement uses TRBV28 and TRBJ2-7; 14 bases match TRBD2. V lost 4 bases to trimming and J lost 4 bases; unmatched junction nucleotides: 3. The germline V gene encodes CDR1 MDHEN and CDR2 SYDVKM. The CDR3 length is 15 residues. CDR3 protein: CASSWGLAGAYEQYF. The CDR3 DNA is TGTGCCAGCAGTTGGGGACTAGCGGGAGCGTACGAGCAGTACTTC.

The V and J genes are TRBV5-4 and TRBJ2-7, with 8 bases identical to TRBD2. V dropped 0 bases and J dropped 12; count of bases not matched to a gene: 11. The CDR3 loop spans 14 amino acids. Germline V gene sequence: CDR1 SGHNT, CDR2 YYREEE (reference sequence). For the CDR3, the DNA is TGTGCCAGCAGCTTGGGAGCGGGAGAAAACAGCTGGTACTTC. This translates into CASSLGAGENSWYF.

This chain uses TRBV7-9 with TRBJ2-6, with 7 positions matching TRBD1. The CDR3 sequence is 18 residues long. V lost 5 bases to trimming and J lost 0 bases; unmatched junction nucleotides: 10. Germline loops: CDR1 SEHNR, CDR2 FQNEAQ (reference sequence). The CDR3 sequence is CASSQRQGTFSGANVLTF. CDR3 nucleotides: TGTGCCAGCAGCCAAAGACAGGGTACTTTCTCTGGGGCCAACGTCCTGACTTTC.

The V and J genes are TRBV15 and TRBJ2-5; perhaps D is TRBD1 or TRBD2 (7 bases each). V lost 2 bases and J lost 6, with 16 bases in between. The CDR3 totals 15 residues. The germline CDR1 and CDR2 sequences are LNHNV and YYDKDF (reference sequence). In DNA, the CDR3 is TGTGCCACCAGCAGAAATTCAGGGGGAGGGCAGACCCAGTACTTC. Amino acid sequence: CATSRNSGGGQTQYF.

V is TRBV6-6 and J is TRBJ1-2; 9 bases agree with TRBD1. Germline V gene data show CDR1 as MNHNY and CDR2 as SVGAGI (reference sequence). CDR3 length: 11 amino acids. V shed 8 bases and J 8 bases; nucleotides not matched to a gene: 3. The CDR3 nucleotides are TGTGCCAGCGGGACAGGGTACGGCTACACCTTC. It translates to CASGTGYGYTF.

This clone has only one observation. In DNA form, the CDR3 reads TGTGCCATCAGTGAGTTGGGACAGAGACAAGAGACCCAGTACTTC. This encodes CAISELGQRQETQYF. The rearrangement uses TRBV10-3 and TRBJ2-5; TRBD1 matches at 7 bases. V lost 1 base to trimming and J lost 2 bases; unmatched junction nucleotides: 4. This CDR3 contains 15 residues. The germline CDR1 and CDR2 sequences are ENHRY and SYGVKD.

CDR3 bases: TGTGCCAGCAGTTTATCGACGGGGGCCCCCGTGAGTACGCAGTATTTT. Its translation: CASSLSTGAPVSTQYF. V is TRBV27 and J is TRBJ2-3, with D perhaps TRBD1 or TRBD2 (6 bases each). Germline V gene lookup returns CDR1 MNHEY and CDR2 SMNVEV (reference sequence). The ends were cut back, 0 bases at V and 8 bases at J, with 18 bases in the middle. The CDR3 sequence is 16 residues long.

V is TRBV27 and J is TRBJ1-2; the match to TRBD1 covers 7 bases. This CDR3 contains 13 residues. Trimming at V came to 5 bases and at J to 3 bases, leaving 3 bases not matched to a gene. The germline gives CDR1 MNHEY, CDR2 SMNVEV (reference sequence). CDR3 in amino acids: CASSQTGYYGYTF. CDR3 sequence (DNA): TGTGCCAGCAGTCAGACAGGGTACTATGGCTACACCTTC.

The chain recombines TRBV6-6 with TRBJ2-2; 8 bases match TRBD1. V gave up 5 bases and J gave up 4 bases; unmatched junction bases: 6. From germline, CDR1 is MNHNY and CDR2 SVGAGI (reference sequence). There are 15 residues in the CDR3. CDR3 amino acids: CASSVQGAGTGELFF. The DNA for the CDR3 is TGTGCCAGCAGTGTTCAGGGGGCTGGCACCGGGGAGCTGTTTTTT.

V is TRBV4-1 and J is TRBJ2-1, with D possibly TRBD2 on 7 matching bases. CDR1 and CDR2 from the germline V gene are MGHRA and YSYEKL. The CDR3 covers 19 residues. Trimming left V 4 bases short and J 6 bases short, with 28 bases between. The DNA for the CDR3 is TGCGCCAGCAGCCTGTCGACTAGGGGGGGGAGAATGGGACTCAATGAGCAGTTCTTC. This sequence encodes CASSLSTRGGRMGLNEQFF.

This clone was detected only a few times. The chain has TRBV5-1 and TRBJ2-5; 15 bases agree with TRBD2. The CDR3 extends over 16 amino acids. V gave up 4 bases and J gave up 5 bases; unmatched junction bases: 6. CDR1 and CDR2 (germline): SGHRS, YFSETQ. CDR3 nucleotide sequence: TGCGCCAGCAGCGCTGGACTAGCGGGAGGGCCGGAGACCCAGTACTTC. This gives the protein CASSAGLAGGPETQYF.

The chain combines TRBV7-2 with TRBJ2-2; maybe TRBD2 (5 bases). Trimming left V 4 bases short and J 6 bases short, with 15 bases between. The germline V gene has CDR1 SGHTA and CDR2 FQGNSA. The CDR3 runs to 15 residues. This CDR3 reads CASSWKGGVAGELFF. DNA of the CDR3: TGTGCCAGCAGCTGGAAAGGAGGAGTAGCCGGGGAGCTGTTTTTT.

The chain carries TRBV10-3 and TRBJ2-2, with 8 positions matching TRBD1. The CDR3 sequence is 16 residues long. Germline values: CDR1 ENHRY, CDR2 SYGVKD. The J segment lost 4 bases and the V segment lost 4 bases, leaving 8 bases of the junction unmatched. DNA for the CDR3: TGTGCCATCAGTGCCGGGACAGGCGGAAGCACCGGGGAGCTGTTTTTT. This encodes CAISAGTGGSTGELFF.

The chain joins TRBV19 to TRBJ1-5; a possible D gene is TRBD1 (6 bases). Germline V gives CDR1 LNHDA, CDR2 SQIVND (reference sequence). This CDR3 is 16 amino acids long. V shed 1 base and J shed 7 bases, with 17 bases lying between them. The CDR3 spells CASSIGALQGWQPQHF. DNA of the CDR3: TGTGCCAGTAGTATAGGGGCCCTACAGGGATGGCAGCCCCAGCATTTT.

The V and J genes are TRBV4-1 and TRBJ1-4; 7 bases are shared with TRBD1. Trimming at V came to 5 bases and at J to 6 bases, leaving 6 bases not matched to a gene. The CDR3 totals 14 residues. The germline CDR1 and CDR2 sequences are MGHRA and YSYEKL. CDR3 sequence (DNA): TGCGCCAGCAGCGTACAGGGGAGAGATGAAAAACTGTTTTTT. This codes for CASSVQGRDEKLFF.

The rearrangement joins TRBV6-5 to TRBJ2-1; 7 nucleotides match TRBD1. Per germline, CDR1 MNHEY and CDR2 SVGAGI. The CDR3 spans 13 residues. V dropped 10 bases and J dropped 7; count of bases not matched to a gene: 10. The CDR3: CATKGDSRNEQFF. The CDR3 DNA sequence: TGTGCCACCAAGGGGGACAGCAGGAATGAGCAGTTCTTC.

The table lists this clone with a few counts. The V and J genes are TRBV6-1 and TRBJ2-7, with D tentatively TRBD1 (6 bases). This CDR3 has 15 amino acids. Per germline, CDR1 MNHNS and CDR2 SASEGT. The ends were cut back, 0 bases at V and 0 bases at J, with 9 bases in the middle. The DNA of the CDR3 is TGTGCCAGCAGTGAAGCGGGGGACAACTCCTACGAGCAGTACTTC. The encoded protein is CASSEAGDNSYEQYF.